Here is one T cell receptor (beta chain) with its context. Sequenced by immunoSEQ multiplex PCR; TCRdb stores in-frame clones only, minus some. The sample holds around 250,000 clones, 75% to 90% seen once. This CDR3 is built from 14 residues. V was clipped by 1 base and J by 3 bases; unmatched bases: 0. In germline, CDR1 is LGHDT, CDR2 YNNKEL (reference sequence). These data belong to a study of blood T cell repertoires in COVID-19. Across 24 US areas, participants ranged in age from roughly 18 to 95 years. Cohort assignment relied on participant-reported clinical history. This receptor was identified in a woman between 45 and 65 years old who had recovered from COVID-19. Specimen: PBMCs or T cells enriched from blood (not recorded which). The chain combines TRBV3-1 (or the pseudogene TRBV3-2) with TRBJ2-3; TRBD2 matches 8 bases. The CDR3 coding sequence is TGTGCCAGCAGCCAAGCTAGCGGGACAGATACGCAGTATTTT. Translated, it gives CASSQASGTDTQYF.